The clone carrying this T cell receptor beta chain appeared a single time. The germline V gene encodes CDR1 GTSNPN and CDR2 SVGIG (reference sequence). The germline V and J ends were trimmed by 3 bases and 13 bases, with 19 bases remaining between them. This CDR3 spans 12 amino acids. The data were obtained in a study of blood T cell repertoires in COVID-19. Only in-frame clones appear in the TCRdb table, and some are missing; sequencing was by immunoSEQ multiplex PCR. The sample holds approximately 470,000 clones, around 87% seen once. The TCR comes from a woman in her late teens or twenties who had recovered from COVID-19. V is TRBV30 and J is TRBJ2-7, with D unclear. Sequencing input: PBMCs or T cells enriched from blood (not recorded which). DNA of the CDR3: TGTGCCTGGAGCCTAGAACTTGACCGCAGATACTTC. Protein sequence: CAWSLELDRRYF.